This T cell receptor (beta chain) came from a study of shared clonotypes between healthy human individuals. The overall study: CD8 memory received one plate per donor, CD8 naive two, CD4 memory three and CD4 naive three.

V was shortened by 4 bases and J by 0 bases, with 4 bases between the two germline ends. Germline loops: CDR1 SEHNR, CDR2 FQNEAQ (reference sequence). This CDR3 is 13 amino acids long. The table lists this clone with a few counts. Genomic DNA belonging to each subset was distributed in equal measure over several immunoSEQ plates. Authors' methods: Filtering differed since immunoSEQ provided only junctions, with no quality scores. Only in-frame clones appear in the TCRdb table, and some are missing; sequencing was by immunoSEQ multiplex PCR. The DNA gave D and trimming, while V, J and clone size come from that table. The sample contains 700,000 or so clones, less than 80% of which appear only once. The study separated CD4+ cells into CD45RA+ naive and CD45RA-negative memory subsets.

The clonotype comes from a woman in her 30s in good health. The sample comprised memory CD4+ T cells sorted from blood. Noted subset: CD45RA-negative fraction. The genes are TRBV7-9 and TRBJ1-5; no clear D gene. The CDR3 DNA follows: TGTGCCAGCAGCTACGATAGCAATCAGCCCCAGCATTTT. This gives the protein CASSYDSNQPQHF.